This T cell receptor (beta chain) came from a study of shared T cell receptors in the human thymus. Clones were sequenced by immunoSEQ multiplex PCR, and TCRdb holds only the in-frame ones, with some missing. The sample records some 700,000 clones, roughly 90% being singletons. The CDR3 extends over 18 amino acids. The J segment lost 2 bases and the V segment lost 0 bases, leaving 8 bases of the junction unmatched. CDR1 and CDR2 from the germline V gene are LGHNA and YSLEER. These data also formed part of another study, on human thymus T cells.

The chain uses TRBV4-3 and TRBJ2-2, with 8 bases that match TRBD1. Input material: thymocytes. The sequence came from a boy younger than two with a congenital heart defect. The CDR3 bases are TGCGCCAGCAGCCAAGAAACGACAGGGGACCCTAACACCGGGGAGCTGTTTTTT. Its protein is CASSQETTGDPNTGELFF.